This passage covers 6 T cell receptor beta chains from one sample sequenced in a study of control samples from healthy donors and cancer patients. Clones were sequenced by immunoSEQ multiplex PCR, and TCRdb holds only the in-frame ones, with some missing. The sample records 150,000 to 200,000 clones, around 90% being singletons. Material for sequencing was blood. The receptors shown here come from a man younger than 35 in good health.

The chain joins TRBV9 to TRBJ1-2; D is possibly TRBD1 (6 bases). Trimming cost V 0 bases and J 8 bases, with 17 bases left between them. Germline CDR1 SGDLS, CDR2 YYNGEE. CDR3 length equals 15 residues. CDR3 DNA: TGTGCCAGCAGCGTAGGGTCAGGGGCCATTCGAGGCTACACCTTC. This sequence encodes CASSVGSGAIRGYTF.

CDR3 amino acids: CASRPPESGSTDTQYF. The CDR3 DNA reads TGTGCCAGTAGACCCCCCGAATCGGGGAGCACAGATACGCAGTATTTT. This chain links TRBV19 with TRBJ2-3; possibly TRBD2 for D (5 bases). The CDR3 runs to 16 residues. Germline V lookup: CDR1 LNHDA, CDR2 SQIVND (reference sequence). V dropped 6 bases and J dropped 0 bases, with 16 bases sitting between them.

The J gene is TRBJ2-7, the V gene TRBV5-4, with 11 bases matching TRBD2. The germline gives CDR1 SGHNT, CDR2 YYREEE (reference sequence). There are 18 residues in the CDR3. V was pared by 4 bases and J by 0 bases, with 12 bases of the junction left unmatched. The chain's CDR3 is CASSGRVPGLADSYEQYF. CDR3 nucleotides: TGTGCCAGCAGCGGGAGGGTACCGGGACTAGCGGACTCCTACGAGCAGTACTTC.

V usage is TRBV28 and J usage is TRBJ1-2; D gene ambiguous. Germline V CDR1 and CDR2: MDHEN, SYDVKM. The V and J ends lost 10 bases and 0 bases respectively, with 9 bases between them. The CDR3 consists of 12 residues. The CDR3 nucleotides are TGTGCCATCACAACAGCTAACTATGGCTACACCTTC. Translating it yields CAITTANYGYTF.

V gene TRBV3-1 (or the pseudogene TRBV3-2) combines with J gene TRBJ1-1; D remains ambiguous. V was clipped by 1 base and J by 1 base, with 10 bases between them. Germline CDR1 and CDR2: LGHDT and YNNKEL (reference sequence). CDR3 length equals 15 residues. The CDR3 nucleotides read TGTGCCAGCAGCCAAGCCGGGTCCAAGAACACTGAAGCTTTCTTT. This sequence encodes CASSQAGSKNTEAFF.

The chain has TRBV30 and TRBJ1-2; D possibly corresponds to TRBD1 (5 bases). The CDR3 is 11 residues long. V was trimmed by 8 bases and J by 3 bases, leaving 10 bases between them. CDR1 and CDR2 (germline): GTSNPN, SVGIG (reference sequence). In DNA, the CDR3 is TGTGCCCTCAGGGAATACTATGGCTACACCTTC. It yields the protein CALREYYGYTF.